Listed below are T cell receptor beta chains from one sample, sequenced in a study of blood T cell repertoires in COVID-19. Here immunoSEQ multiplex PCR was the method, and the copy in TCRdb shows in-frame clones only, minus some. The sample carries 300,000 to 350,000 clones, 89% recorded once. Material for sequencing was PBMCs or T cells enriched from blood (not recorded which). All receptors derive from a woman aged 25 to 39 who had recovered from COVID-19. The CDR3 runs from the conserved cysteine through the conserved F or W. A D gene is named only where the DNA matches it firmly. Where a row states a size, it is once, few, many or the class of an expanded clone; other rows omit it.

V	D	size	J	CDR3	DNA
TRBV27	.	.	TRBJ1-1	CASKPGMNTEAFF	TGTGCCAGCAAACCAGGCATGAACACTGAAGCTTTCTTT
TRBV19	TRBD2	once	TRBJ2-7	CASSLREWGNYEQYF	TGTGCCAGTAGTCTGCGGGAGTGGGGGAACTACGAGCAGTACTTC
TRBV3-1/TRBV3-2	TRBD2	.	TRBJ2-1	CASSQAFGGRNEQFF	TGTGCCAGCAGCCAAGCCTTTGGCGGGAGGAATGAGCAGTTCTTC
TRBV7-2	.	.	TRBJ2-1	CASSLSVDSSYNEQFF	TGTGCCAGCAGCCTTAGCGTGGACTCCTCCTACAATGAGCAGTTCTTC
TRBV25-1	TRBD1	.	TRBJ2-5	CASSESLGTAPEETQYF	TGTGCCAGCAGTGAAAGCCTCGGGACAGCTCCCGAGGAGACCCAGTACTTC
TRBV6-5	.	.	TRBJ2-7	CASSYGGTSYEQYF	TGTGCCAGCAGTTATGGAGGGACCTCCTATGAGCAGTACTTC
TRBV9	TRBD1	.	TRBJ1-2	CASSVPQGWYYGYTF	TGTGCCAGCAGCGTACCACAGGGGTGGTACTATGGCTACACCTTC
TRBV30	TRBD1	once	TRBJ1-4	CAWSDRVRDEKLFF	TGTGCCTGGAGCGACAGGGTTAGAGATGAAAAACTGTTTTTT
TRBV24-1	TRBD1	.	TRBJ1-4	CATKGTGYATNEKLFF	TGTGCCACCAAGGGGACAGGGTATGCGACTAATGAAAAACTGTTTTTT
TRBV19	.	.	TRBJ1-5	CASSPPIIRQGVDQPQHF	TGTGCCAGTAGTCCACCCATCATCCGGCAGGGCGTAGATCAGCCCCAGCATTTT
TRBV14	TRBD1	.	TRBJ2-2	CASSQAQGATGELFF	TGTGCCAGCAGCCAAGCGCAGGGGGCAACCGGGGAGCTGTTTTTT
TRBV5-5	.	.	TRBJ1-3	CASSSVQGLGGNTIYF	TGTGCCAGCAGCTCTGTACAGGGCCTGGGAGGAAACACCATATATTTT
TRBV6-1	.	.	TRBJ2-2	CASSEAAGLGTGELFF	TGTGCCAGCAGTGAAGCTGCAGGGCTAGGCACCGGGGAGCTGTTTTTT
TRBV19	TRBD2	.	TRBJ2-7	CASSLVAGGPYEQYF	TGTGCCAGTAGCCTGGTAGCGGGAGGGCCCTACGAGCAGTACTTC
TRBV5-4	.	once	TRBJ2-7	CASSSGMDFYEQYF	TGTGCCAGCAGCTCTGGGATGGACTTCTACGAGCAGTACTTC
TRBV11-2	TRBD2	.	TRBJ2-3	CASSRTSGAPRTQYF	TGTGCCAGCAGCCGCACTAGCGGGGCCCCCCGTACGCAGTATTTT
TRBV10-3	.	.	TRBJ1-6	CATEQGYNSPLHF	TGTGCCACTGAACAGGGTTATAATTCACCCCTCCACTTT
TRBV6-1	.	.	TRBJ2-3	CASSEGAGNIRTDTQYF	TGTGCCAGCAGTGAAGGGGCAGGGAATATACGCACAGATACGCAGTATTTT
TRBV20-1	TRBD2	few	TRBJ2-7	CSAGRGDEQYF	TGCAGTGCGGGGAGGGGAGACGAGCAGTACTTC
TRBV18	.	.	TRBJ1-1	CASSRQDNTEAFF	TGTGCCAGCTCACGGCAAGATAACACTGAAGCTTTCTTT
TRBV27	TRBD1	once	TRBJ1-1	CASSLGALTGVTEAFF	TGTGCCAGCAGTTTAGGGGCCCTGACAGGGGTCACTGAAGCTTTCTTT
TRBV7-9	.	.	TRBJ2-1	CASSLVGRGNEQFF	TGTGCCAGCAGCTTAGTTGGGAGGGGGAATGAGCAGTTCTTC
TRBV13	TRBD1	.	TRBJ2-5	CASSLLRQGKETQYF	TGTGCCAGCAGCCTCCTCAGACAGGGTAAAGAGACCCAGTACTTC
TRBV5-1	TRBD2	few	TRBJ2-7	CASSSTGAGGPYEQYF	TGCGCCAGCAGCTCTACGGGAGCGGGAGGGCCCTACGAGCAGTACTTC
TRBV2	.	.	TRBJ1-1	CASTRRVDTEAFF	TGTGCCAGCACTCGACGGGTGGACACTGAAGCTTTCTTT
TRBV29-1	TRBD1	.	TRBJ2-2	CSVLATGGTGELFF	TGCAGCGTCCTTGCGACAGGGGGTACCGGGGAGCTGTTTTTT
TRBV27	.	.	TRBJ2-7	CASSVQGYEQYF	TGTGCCAGCAGTGTACAGGGTTACGAGCAGTACTTC
TRBV14	TRBD1	.	TRBJ2-6	CASSLEGQGGFSGANVLTF	TGTGCCAGCAGCCTCGAGGGACAGGGAGGGTTCTCTGGGGCCAACGTCCTGACTTTC
TRBV18	TRBD2	.	TRBJ2-3	CASSPPSGSTDTQYF	TGTGCCAGCTCACCTCCTAGCGGGAGCACAGATACGCAGTATTTT
TRBV19	.	.	TRBJ1-2	CASSIQDYGYTF	TGTGCCAGTAGTATCCAGGACTATGGCTACACCTTC
TRBV10-1	TRBD2	.	TRBJ2-1	CASSLAAAHNEQFF	TGCGCCAGCAGCCTAGCGGCGGCTCACAATGAGCAGTTCTTC
TRBV9	.	.	TRBJ2-2	CASSVGDRSLGELFF	TGTGCCAGCAGCGTAGGTGACAGGAGCTTGGGGGAGCTGTTTTTT
TRBV19	TRBD2	.	TRBJ2-7	CASSMTSGAVSYEQYF	TGTGCCAGTAGTATGACTAGCGGGGCTGTATCCTACGAGCAGTACTTC
TRBV6-5	TRBD2	.	TRBJ2-5	CASTPGLGWQTQYF	TGTGCCAGCACTCCGGGACTAGGGTGGCAGACCCAGTACTTC
TRBV19	.	.	TRBJ1-3	CASSMLSSGNTIYF	TGTGCCAGTAGTATGTTGTCGTCTGGAAACACCATATATTTT
TRBV19	TRBD2	.	TRBJ2-1	CASTGTSGSDGEQFF	TGTGCCAGTACCGGGACTAGCGGGAGTGACGGTGAGCAGTTCTTC
TRBV6-5	TRBD2	.	TRBJ2-1	CASTTGGVRNEQFF	TGTGCCAGCACCACGGGGGGGGTTAGGAATGAGCAGTTCTTC
TRBV24-1	TRBD2	.	TRBJ2-1	CATSDPDGGSSGLYNEQFF	TGTGCCACCAGTGACCCGGACGGAGGGTCTAGCGGTCTCTACAATGAGCAGTTCTTC
TRBV19	.	.	TRBJ2-1	CASSIDWGDSYVGNEQFF	TGTGCCAGTAGTATAGATTGGGGAGACTCCTATGTGGGGAATGAGCAGTTCTTC
TRBV19	.	.	TRBJ1-2	CASSIQGRSYTHYGYTF	TGTGCCAGTAGTATACAGGGCAGGTCTTATACCCACTATGGCTACACCTTC
TRBV30	.	.	TRBJ1-6	CAWSKPGGMNSPLHF	TGTGCCTGGAGTAAACCGGGAGGGATGAATTCACCCCTCCACTTT
TRBV29-1	TRBD1	once	TRBJ1-1	CSALQGDTMNTEAFF	TGCAGCGCCCTACAGGGGGACACTATGAACACTGAAGCTTTCTTT
TRBV20-1	.	.	TRBJ2-3	CSATPGDTQYF	TGCAGTGCTACACCGGGTGATACGCAGTATTTT
TRBV5-6	.	.	TRBJ2-1	CASSLMGPRYEQFF	TGTGCCAGCAGCTTGATGGGCCCCCGGTATGAGCAGTTCTTC
TRBV7-9	.	.	TRBJ1-1	CASSVTLNTEAFF	TGTGCCAGCAGCGTGACTTTGAACACTGAAGCTTTCTTT
TRBV27	TRBD1	.	TRBJ1-2	CASSLSERTGRLYGYTF	TGTGCCAGCAGTTTATCGGAGCGGACAGGCCGTCTCTATGGCTACACCTTC
TRBV27	TRBD1	.	TRBJ2-1	CASSYTGGEQFF	TGTGCCAGCAGTTACACAGGGGGAGAGCAGTTCTTC
TRBV7-9	TRBD1	.	TRBJ2-3	CASSFRGRSTDTQYF	TGTGCCAGCAGCTTCAGGGGGCGAAGCACAGATACGCAGTATTTT
TRBV11-3	.	.	TRBJ2-1	CASSPRGAHNEQFF	TGTGCCAGCAGCCCCCGCGGGGCACACAATGAGCAGTTCTTC
TRBV19	.	.	TRBJ1-1	CASSIGQFNTEAFF	TGTGCCAGTAGTATAGGACAGTTCAACACTGAAGCTTTCTTT
TRBV2	TRBD2	medium-sized	TRBJ2-1	CASSRGLADRYNEQFF	TGTGCCAGCAGTCGGGGACTAGCGGACCGCTACAATGAGCAGTTCTTC
TRBV5-1	.	few	TRBJ2-7	CASSISSVSSYEQYF	TGCGCCAGCAGCATCTCCAGCGTGAGCTCCTACGAGCAGTACTTC
TRBV28	.	few	TRBJ1-2	CAVGTIQGNYGYTF	TGTGCCGTTGGTACCATACAGGGAAACTATGGCTACACCTTC
TRBV21-1	.	.	TRBJ2-2	CASSTLGLAGVLGGELFF	TGTGCCAGCAGCACCCTGGGACTAGCGGGAGTCCTAGGCGGGGAGCTGTTTTTT
TRBV10-2	.	once	TRBJ1-6	CASRWSGRETLSPLHF	TGCGCCAGCAGATGGAGTGGGAGGGAGACTTTGTCACCCCTCCACTTT
TRBV6-2/TRBV6-3	TRBD1	.	TRBJ1-2	CASSYGDRANYGYTF	TGTGCCAGCAGTTACGGGGACAGGGCCAACTATGGCTACACCTTC
TRBV19	TRBD1	.	TRBJ1-6	CASSFERGPYSPLHF	TGTGCCAGTAGTTTTGAGAGGGGGCCATATTCACCCCTCCACTTT
TRBV28	.	.	TRBJ2-2	CASSLLVRGNTGELFF	TGTGCCAGCAGTTTATTAGTGCGGGGAAACACCGGGGAGCTGTTTTTT
TRBV19	.	.	TRBJ1-2	CASSQPAVPNYGYTF	TGTGCCAGTAGCCAGCCGGCGGTCCCTAACTATGGCTACACCTTC
TRBV12-5	.	.	TRBJ1-2	CASGPQGNYGYTF	TGTGCTAGTGGCCCCCAGGGGAACTATGGCTACACCTTC